This TCR beta chain was observed in a study of cytotoxic CD8 clonotypes in ibrutinib-treated CLL (dated by TCRdb to the early 2020s). The study in broad terms: In this cohort, 15 patients were treatment-naive and 11 to 12 were relapsed/refractory, while 17 to 18 had unmutated IGHV. The response samples were drawn at a median of roughly twelve months into treatment, with a range of roughly 6 to 36 months. Every sample from remission and from progressive disease was obtained while the patients were still on ibrutinib. Responses were partial in 24 patients and complete in 2; after median around 72 months follow-up, some 15 stayed in remission and approximately 12 progressed. On average, each sample had 255,043 productive templates and roughly 95,000 productive rearrangements. Of the roughly 86 people in the trial, 26 had longitudinal samples available. Cryopreserved peripheral blood mononuclear cells were collected before treatment, at response, and at either disease progression or sustained remission. Beyond this particular receptor, the publication reports: Sustained-remission and progressing patients did not have matched sampling times, and lymph node repertoires were not examined. Baseline clonality exceeded that of age-matched healthy donors and correlated strongly with circulating CD8+ T-cell counts. At ibrutinib response clonality went up, during sustained remission it held steady, and at progression it dropped back toward baseline. Public clonotypes were rare and either shrank or stayed stable during treatment, and the rise in clonality at ibrutinib response reflected expansion of private clonotypes.

The goal of deep resolution MiSeq sequencing was a depth between 1 in 1 million and 1 in 200,000 T cells, and coverage averaged 10x per clonotype. TCR beta libraries were generated with the immunoSEQ hsTCRB Kit. Per the authors' processing: The data were analyzed with ImmunoSEQ Analyzer and ImmunoSEQ Data Assistant, and V, D and J gene assignments followed IMGT definitions. Clonality, which ranges from 0 to 1, was calculated as one minus the normalized Shannon entropy of productive rearrangement frequencies. Only overrepresented clonotypes making up at least 0.05% of each patient's repertoire were included in the public clonotype analysis. Some 13 age-matched healthy donor repertoires from immuneACCESS served as clonality controls. Imported from immuneACCESS, the table was reduced by TCRdb to in-frame sequences with V and J called. These copies leave out some clones; in studies compared against another copy, an unresolved V gene accounts for under half, and the cause of the remainder is not known. V, J and clone size were drawn from that table, and D and trimming were deduced from the DNA. The sample includes over 150,000 clones, with approximately 72% observed a single time. Together, the top ten hold around an eighth of the sample.

In light of the paper, this sample's time point label describes: around 2 years on ibrutinib. For TCR beta library preparation, roughly 2 micrograms of genomic DNA were extracted from the cryopreserved PBMCs. Longitudinal blood samples from CLL patients on ibrutinib monotherapy underwent high-throughput TCR beta sequencing. Patients were enrolled in a phase 2 open-label single-center ibrutinib monotherapy trial. The CDR3 covers 13 residues, taking in both the cysteine and the phenylalanine. The sequence is cut down to CDR3 DNA, 39 bases in frame from base 1. Looking up the germline V gene yields CDR1 SQVTM and CDR2 ANQGSEA. V was cut back by 4 bases and J by 0 bases, leaving a gap of 6 bases between them. Details on this clone: What antigen it recognizes has not been identified. No base qualities exist here, and no much larger clone lies one base off it.

The sequences come from PBMCs, collected after 24 months of ibrutinib treatment. The sequence was obtained from a human donor with chronic lymphocytic leukemia. The V and J genes are TRBV29-1 and TRBJ2-2, with the D gene too uncertain to name. The DNA is as follows: TGCAGCGTTGCCCCGCCGAACACCGGGGAGCTGTTTTTT. It translates to CSVAPPNTGELFF.